Included here is one T cell receptor (beta chain) sequence, with context. As every portion of the isolated RNA was reverse transcribed, the sequencing read expressed TCRB transcripts. Assay used: immunoSEQ multiplex PCR; TCRdb lists only in-frame clones, some missing. The sample has around 58,000 clones; around three fifths are singletons. The entry originates in a study of beta chain features in type 1 diabetes. The junction had 5 bases not matched to a gene; V was cut back by 6 bases and J by 4 bases. Germline V CDR1 and CDR2: ENHRY, SYGVKD. The CDR3 is 13 amino acids. Sequencing was performed on Tregs from blood. The source of this sequence is a woman aged 18 to 35 in good health. The V and J genes are TRBV10-3 and TRBJ2-5; 7 bases agree with TRBD1. The CDR3 here is CAISPGGRETQYF. CDR3 DNA: TGTGCCATCAGCCCAGGGGGTCGAGAGACCCAGTACTTC.